The rows below give T cell receptor beta chains drawn from one sample of a study of a mutant IDH1 vaccine in newly diagnosed glioma. Method: immunoSEQ multiplex PCR; TCRdb's copy keeps in-frame clones and lacks some. Seen here are more than 35,000 clones, roughly 85% observed once, and the top ten hold around 1.7%. Antigens for these TCRs are unknown. The sequenced sample was PBMCs, obtained from a glioma patient whose treatment included an IDH1 peptide vaccine. Receptors originate from a man in his forties with glioma. The CDR3 runs from the conserved cysteine through the conserved F or W. The D gene is left open where the match is weak. Not every row has a clone size; where given, it reads once, few, many or a size class.

few	TRBV11-2	NA	15	TRBJ2-2	CASSPLSANTGELFF	TGTGCCAGCAGCCCTCTGAGTGCGAACACCGGGGAGCTGTTTTTT
NA	TRBV25-1	NA	12	TRBJ1-1	CASSDQYTEAFF	TGTGCCAGCAGTGATCAGTACACTGAAGCTTTCTTT
NA	TRBV18	NA	14	TRBJ2-7	CASSPASDSYEQYF	TGTGCCAGCTCACCGGCTTCGGACTCCTACGAGCAGTACTTC
NA	TRBV7-9	NA	13	TRBJ1-1	CASSTLTGTEAFF	TGTGCCAGCAGCACACTTACAGGGACTGAAGCTTTCTTT
few	TRBV7-2	NA	15	TRBJ2-7	CASSLASGPPHEQYF	TGTGCCAGCAGCTTAGCGTCCGGCCCCCCCCACGAGCAGTACTTC
NA	TRBV4-2	TRBD2	16	TRBJ2-7	CASSQDLGSGVFEQYF	TGTGCCAGCAGCCAAGATTTAGGAAGCGGGGTATTCGAGCAGTACTTC
once	TRBV25-1	TRBD2	14	TRBJ2-5	CASSEWEGRETQYF	TGTGCCAGCAGTGAATGGGAGGGGAGGGAGACCCAGTACTTC
NA	TRBV2	TRBD1	14	TRBJ2-7	CASSEGDRAHEQYF	TGTGCCAGCAGTGAAGGGGACAGGGCCCACGAGCAGTACTTC
NA	TRBV10-3	TRBD1	15	TRBJ2-3	CAINQGALSTDTQYF	TGTGCCATCAACCAGGGGGCACTGAGCACAGATACGCAGTATTTT
NA	TRBV2	TRBD1	16	TRBJ2-7	CASSERRSRGPYEQYF	TGTGCCAGCAGTGAGCGGAGGAGCAGGGGGCCATACGAGCAGTACTTC
NA	TRBV28	NA	14	TRBJ1-5	CASSVSTNNQPQHF	TGTGCCAGCAGCGTCAGTACAAACAATCAGCCCCAGCATTTT
NA	TRBV7-2	TRBD2	18	TRBJ2-2	CASSFLRSGSWAMGELFF	TGTGCCAGCAGCTTCCTCCGTAGCGGGAGTTGGGCAATGGGGGAGCTGTTTTTT
NA	TRBV27	NA	14	TRBJ2-3	CASSFRVDTDTQYF	TGTGCCAGCAGTTTTCGGGTAGACACAGATACGCAGTATTTT
NA	TRBV15	NA	14	TRBJ2-2	CATSRGLNTGELFF	TGTGCCACCAGCAGAGGACTTAACACCGGGGAGCTGTTTTTT
NA	TRBV5-4	TRBD2	17	TRBJ2-1	CASSLWTSGRAHNEQFF	TGTGCCAGCAGCCTATGGACTAGCGGGAGAGCACACAATGAGCAGTTCTTC
NA	TRBV4-2	NA	17	TRBJ2-2	CASSQEGIPPPVGELFF	TGTGCCAGCAGCCAAGAGGGGATCCCGCCACCGGTGGGGGAGCTGTTTTTT
NA	TRBV25-1	TRBD2	14	TRBJ2-7	CASRGTSVSYEQYF	TGTGCCAGCAGGGGGACTAGCGTAAGTTACGAGCAGTACTTC
NA	TRBV10-3	TRBD1	14	TRBJ2-7	CAIRSGGLFYEQYF	TGTGCCATCAGATCAGGGGGATTGTTCTACGAGCAGTACTTC
NA	TRBV7-2	NA	11	TRBJ2-1	CASSQAGEQFF	TGTGCCAGCAGCCAAGCCGGGGAGCAGTTCTTC
NA	TRBV5-1	TRBD1	14	TRBJ2-5	CASSLETGRETQYF	TGCGCCAGCAGCTTGGAGACAGGGAGAGAGACCCAGTACTTC
NA	TRBV29-1	TRBD1	16	TRBJ2-3	CSIAGLTGANLDTQYF	TGCAGCATAGCAGGTTTGACAGGGGCGAACTTAGATACGCAGTATTTT
NA	TRBV10-3	NA	15	TRBJ2-3	CAIKSGTPSTDTQYF	TGTGCCATCAAATCGGGAACACCCAGCACAGATACGCAGTATTTT
NA	TRBV5-1	NA	15	TRBJ2-3	CASTIGGQSTDTQYF	TGCGCCAGTACCATTGGCGGACAGAGCACAGATACGCAGTATTTT
NA	TRBV9	TRBD2	14	TRBJ2-7	CASSEGGASYEQYF	TGTGCCAGCAGCGAGGGAGGGGCCTCCTACGAGCAGTACTTC
NA	TRBV7-9	NA	12	TRBJ2-7	CASSSLVYEQYF	TGTGCCAGCAGCTCACTCGTGTACGAGCAGTACTTC
NA	TRBV19	NA	15	TRBJ2-5	CASRKDRPLKETQYF	TGTGCCAGTAGAAAAGACAGGCCCCTCAAGGAGACCCAGTACTTC
NA	TRBV7-2	NA	15	TRBJ2-1	CASSVGSGLYNEQFF	TGTGCCAGCAGCGTCGGCAGCGGACTCTACAATGAGCAGTTCTTC
NA	TRBV10-3	NA	12	TRBJ2-7	CAISGGPPEQYF	TGTGCCATCAGTGGGGGTCCCCCCGAGCAGTACTTC
once	TRBV5-6	NA	11	TRBJ2-7	CASSHSYEQYF	TGTGCCAGCAGCCACTCCTACGAGCAGTACTTC
NA	TRBV2	NA	14	TRBJ2-7	CASSDGGLWVEQYF	TGTGCCAGCAGTGATGGGGGCCTTTGGGTGGAGCAGTACTTC
NA	TRBV7-9	NA	15	TRBJ1-2	CASSLNSRGDYGYTF	TGTGCCAGCAGCTTAAATTCCAGGGGTGACTATGGCTACACCTTC
NA	TRBV7-8	NA	15	TRBJ2-2	CASSLVGGNTGELFF	TGTGCCAGCAGCTTAGTGGGAGGGAACACCGGGGAGCTGTTTTTT
NA	TRBV2	NA	14	TRBJ1-4	CASRPIRRGEKLFF	TGTGCCAGCAGACCCATCCGGAGAGGTGAAAAACTGTTTTTT
NA	TRBV7-9	TRBD2	15	TRBJ2-5	CASSVGLAGVETQYF	TGTGCCAGCAGCGTCGGGCTAGCGGGTGTCGAGACCCAGTACTTC
NA	TRBV2	NA	15	TRBJ2-2	CASRPQGLPTGELFF	TGTGCCTCCCGGCCCCAGGGGTTACCGACCGGGGAGCTGTTTTTT
NA	TRBV9	NA	13	TRBJ2-7	CASSVASAYEQYF	TGTGCCAGCAGCGTAGCTTCCGCCTACGAGCAGTACTTC
NA	TRBV25-1	NA	12	TRBJ1-1	CASCGQFTEAFF	TGTGCCAGCTGCGGACAGTTCACTGAAGCTTTCTTT
NA	TRBV7-9	TRBD2	14	TRBJ2-5	CASRNSGSEETQYF	TGTGCCAGCAGGAATAGCGGGAGTGAAGAGACCCAGTACTTC
NA	TRBV9	NA	15	TRBJ2-2	CASSVRDTHTGELFF	TGTGCCAGCAGCGTCCGGGACACCCACACCGGGGAGCTGTTTTTT
NA	TRBV18	NA	15	TRBJ2-5	CASSYLDGNQETQYF	TGTGCCAGCTCGTACCTGGACGGGAACCAAGAGACCCAGTACTTC